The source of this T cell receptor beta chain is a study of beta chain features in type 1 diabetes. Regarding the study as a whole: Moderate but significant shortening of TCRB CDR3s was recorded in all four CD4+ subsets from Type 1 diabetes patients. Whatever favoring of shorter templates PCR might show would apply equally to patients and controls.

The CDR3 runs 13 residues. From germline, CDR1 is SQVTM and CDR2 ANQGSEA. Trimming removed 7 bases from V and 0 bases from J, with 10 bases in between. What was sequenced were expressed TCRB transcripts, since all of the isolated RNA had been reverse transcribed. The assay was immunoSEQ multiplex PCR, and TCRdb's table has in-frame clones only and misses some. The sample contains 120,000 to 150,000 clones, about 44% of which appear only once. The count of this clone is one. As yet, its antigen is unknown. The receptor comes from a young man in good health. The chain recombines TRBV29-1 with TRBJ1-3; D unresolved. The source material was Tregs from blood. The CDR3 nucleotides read TGCAGCGCAGTCTCCATCTCTGGAAACACCATATATTTT. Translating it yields CSAVSISGNTIYF.